This TCR beta chain came from a study of blood T cell repertoires in COVID-19. Across the study: Sites across the United States, Italy and Spain contributed samples from acute and convalescent COVID-19. Sources were T cells, B-cell-depleted T cells, or PBMCs; the material itself was cDNA or gDNA.

Per the authors' pipeline: Amplifying reference gene primers gave estimates of nucleated cell counts. Clones were sequenced by immunoSEQ multiplex PCR, and TCRdb holds only the in-frame ones, with some missing. Clonal size and the V and J genes are those of that table, whereas D and trimming came from the DNA. Here the sample spans 9,500 or so clones, about nine tenths being singletons. V gave up 3 bases and J gave up 4 bases, with 6 bases separating them. The CDR3 covers 12 residues. Germline V gene sequence: CDR1 MDHEN, CDR2 SYDVKM. The sequence was collected from a human donor in a cohort sampled during active COVID-19. The V gene is TRBV28, the J gene TRBJ1-2; D uncertain. The sample comprised peripheral blood. In nucleotides, the CDR3 is TGTGCCAGCAGTTTTGGAGCCTATGGCTACACCTTC. Protein: CASSFGAYGYTF.